This T cell receptor beta chain was identified in a study of T cell changes during pregnancy in multiple sclerosis. Only in-frame clones appear in the TCRdb table, and some are missing; sequencing was by immunoSEQ multiplex PCR. This table holds tens of thousands of clones, 85% to 90% found once. Germline CDR1 is LNHDA and CDR2 is SQIVND (reference sequence). The ends were cut back, 2 bases at V and 3 bases at J, with 12 bases in the middle. The CDR3 spans 15 residues. The sample consisted of CD8+ T cells from peripheral blood mononuclear cells, taken after pregnancy. The V call is TRBV19, the J call TRBJ2-3; maybe TRBD2 (5 bases). The sequence was obtained from a female donor in good health, enrolled as a control in a pregnancy study. CDR3 region: CASSIISSDTDTQYF. The CDR3 nucleotides read TGTGCCAGTAGTATAATAAGTAGCGATACAGATACGCAGTATTTT.